This T cell receptor (beta chain) was recorded in a study of identical twins' blood T cells. For the study at large: Roughly 50 million reads covered roughly six alpha-chain and roughly six beta-chain libraries.

TCRdb redid the calling of the 5' RACE reads with MiXCR, one entry per CDR3 protein. This repertoire shows a few hundred thousand distinct CDR3 sequences, 28% found once; its top ten account for 5.5% to 6.5%. Study-level findings and limits: Abundant TCRbeta CDR3s overlapped more between twins than with unrelated donors. V gene usage reportedly matched far better within twin pairs than unrelated donors.

V gave up 3 bases and J gave up 9 bases, with 11 bases separating them. From germline, CDR1 is MGHDK and CDR2 SYGVNS. CDR3 length equals 12 residues. Three pairs of healthy female monozygous twins were the donors. There are a few counts of this clonotype. Its antigen is still unknown. The sequence derives from a woman aged 18 to 49 in good health. The gene calls are TRBV25-1 and TRBJ1-2; maybe TRBD1 (5 bases). Material for sequencing was PBMCs. CDR3 in amino acids: CASSDPGRRYTF. The CDR3 DNA is TGTGCCAGCAGTGACCCGGGACGGCGCTACACCTTC.